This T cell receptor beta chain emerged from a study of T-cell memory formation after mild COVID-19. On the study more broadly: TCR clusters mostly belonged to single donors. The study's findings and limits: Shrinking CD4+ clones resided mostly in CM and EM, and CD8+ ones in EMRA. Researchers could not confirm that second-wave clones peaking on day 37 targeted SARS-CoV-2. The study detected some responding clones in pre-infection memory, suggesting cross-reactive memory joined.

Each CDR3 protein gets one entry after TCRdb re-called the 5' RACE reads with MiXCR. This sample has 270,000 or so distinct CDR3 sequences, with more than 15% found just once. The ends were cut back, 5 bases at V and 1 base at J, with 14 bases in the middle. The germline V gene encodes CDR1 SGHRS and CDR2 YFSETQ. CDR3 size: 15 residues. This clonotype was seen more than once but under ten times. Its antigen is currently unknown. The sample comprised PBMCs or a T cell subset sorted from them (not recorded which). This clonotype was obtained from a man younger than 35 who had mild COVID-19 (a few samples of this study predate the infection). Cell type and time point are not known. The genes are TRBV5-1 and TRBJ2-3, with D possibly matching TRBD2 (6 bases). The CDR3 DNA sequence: TGCGCCAGCAGGACGACGGGGGAGGGCACAGATACGCAGTATTTT. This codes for CASRTTGEGTDTQYF.